The rows below give T cell receptor beta chains drawn from one sample of a study of radiotherapy plus CTLA-4 blockade in lung cancer. Sequenced by immunoSEQ multiplex PCR; TCRdb stores in-frame clones only, minus some. The sample carries about 48,000 clones, about 86% recorded once. The sample here was peripheral blood, taken from a patient treated with radiotherapy plus ipilimumab. The origin of the receptors is a human donor with non-small cell lung cancer that progressed on radiotherapy plus ipilimumab. Some clones in this sample may be carry-over from other donors' samples. The CDR3 runs from the conserved cysteine through the conserved F or W. A D gene is named only where the DNA matches it firmly. Some rows mark clone size as missing; the rest say once, few, many or name a class of expanded clone.

clone size | J gene | V gene | D gene | CDR3 DNA | CDR3 protein
- | TRBJ2-5 | TRBV7-9 | - | TGTGCCAGCAGCTGGCGGGACCCAGATGGGGAGACCCAGTACTTC | CASSWRDPDGETQYF
- | TRBJ2-7 | TRBV2 | - | TGTGCCAGCAATTACCAGGTCGAGCAGTACTTC | CASNYQVEQYF
- | TRBJ2-3 | TRBV7-3 | - | TGTGCCAGCAGCTTTTCTCCCCGAGATACGCAGTATTTT | CASSFSPRDTQYF
few | TRBJ2-7 | TRBV10-1 | - | TGCGCCAGCAGTGAGGGCCCTTACTACGAGCAGTACTTC | CASSEGPYYEQYF
- | TRBJ2-7 | TRBV25-1 | - | TGTGCCAGCAGTGACAGGGGCGAGCAGTACTTC | CASSDRGEQYF
- | TRBJ2-1 | TRBV19 | TRBD2 | TGTGCCAGTAGTATAGGCGGACTAGCGGTCGATGAGCAGTTCTTC | CASSIGGLAVDEQFF
- | TRBJ2-3 | TRBV5-1 | TRBD1 | TGCGCCAGCAGCCGGGACAGGGGATCCACAGATACGCAGTATTTT | CASSRDRGSTDTQYF
- | TRBJ1-5 | TRBV11-2 | TRBD1 | TGTGCCAGCAGCCAAGGGACAGGGGGCGGTCAGCCCCAGCATTTT | CASSQGTGGGQPQHF
- | TRBJ2-1 | TRBV11-2 | - | TGTGCCAGCAGCTTAGTCCGGGGTGCCTACAATGAGCAGTTCTTC | CASSLVRGAYNEQFF
few | TRBJ2-1 | TRBV7-8 | TRBD2 | TGTGCCAGCAGCCCCGGGGGGTACAATGAGCAGTTCTTC | CASSPGGYNEQFF
- | TRBJ2-7 | TRBV29-1 | - | TGCAGCGTTGAAGCCTACTACGAGCAGTACTTC | CSVEAYYEQYF
- | TRBJ1-5 | TRBV4-2 | - | TGTGCCAGCAGCCAACAGGGGAACAATCAGCCCCAGCATTTT | CASSQQGNNQPQHF
- | TRBJ2-7 | TRBV4-2 | TRBD2 | TGTGCCAGCAGCCTCCGGATGAATGAGCGGGGAACATCCTACGAGCAGTACTTC | CASSLRMNERGTSYEQYF
once | TRBJ2-1 | TRBV19 | - | TGTGCCAGTAGAAAGGGGATGTACAATGAGCAGTTCTTC | CASRKGMYNEQFF
- | TRBJ2-5 | TRBV11-2 | TRBD1 | TGTGCCAGCAGCCAAGGGACAGGGGGACACGGAGAGACCCAGTACTTC | CASSQGTGGHGETQYF
- | TRBJ2-1 | TRBV5-1 | TRBD2 | TGCGCCATTCCAGCGGGAGGGGCCAGAAATGAGCAGTTCTTC | CAIPAGGARNEQFF
- | TRBJ2-4 | TRBV7-9 | - | TGTGCCAGCAGCTTAGGTAGCCTAGCCAAAAACATTCAGTACTTC | CASSLGSLAKNIQYF
- | TRBJ2-3 | TRBV7-3 | TRBD2 | TGTGCCAGCAGCTTCAGACTAGCGGGGGTCACAGATACGCAGTATTTT | CASSFRLAGVTDTQYF
once | TRBJ2-2 | TRBV4-3 | TRBD1 | TGCGCCAGCAGCCAGGTACAGGGGCCCGGGGAGCTGTTTTTT | CASSQVQGPGELFF
- | TRBJ1-5 | TRBV7-9 | TRBD1 | TGTGCCAGCAGCTTAGGCGTCGGGACAGGGGATTATAGCAATCAGCCCCAGCATTTT | CASSLGVGTGDYSNQPQHF
- | TRBJ1-2 | TRBV11-2 | TRBD1 | TGTGCCAGCAGCTTCACCCGGGACAGTGCCTATGGCTACACCTTC | CASSFTRDSAYGYTF
- | TRBJ2-5 | TRBV6-1 | - | TGTGCCAGCAGTGCGGGATTTTGGGAGACCCAGTACTTC | CASSAGFWETQYF
- | TRBJ1-3 | TRBV4-1 | - | TGCGCCAGCAGCTCCGGACAGCTACACTCTGGAAACACCATATATTTT | CASSSGQLHSGNTIYF
- | TRBJ2-2 | TRBV11-3 | - | TGTGCCAGCAGCCCCCGGGGTACCGGGGAGCTGTTTTTT | CASSPRGTGELFF
- | TRBJ1-1 | TRBV5-8 | - | TGTGCCAGCAGCTTGAGGGGGTACAACACTGAAGCTTTCTTT | CASSLRGYNTEAFF
few | TRBJ1-2 | TRBV4-3 | - | TGCGCCAGCAGCCAAGTCACGACAGTATGGGGTGGCTACACCTTC | CASSQVTTVWGGYTF
- | TRBJ2-3 | TRBV11-3 | - | TGTGCCAGCAGCTTAGTTGGCGGGTCGGGTGATACGCAGTATTTT | CASSLVGGSGDTQYF
- | TRBJ1-6 | TRBV30 | - | TGTGCCTGGAAGAATCTGGGGAGGAGGGGTGGCTCACCCCTCCACTTT | CAWKNLGRRGGSPLHF
- | TRBJ2-2 | TRBV4-3 | TRBD1 | TGCGCCAGCAGCCAAGGACAGGGGTCCACCGGGGAGCTGTTTTTT | CASSQGQGSTGELFF
- | TRBJ1-5 | TRBV11-2 | - | TGTGCCAGCAGCTTGAAGGACTGGGGCAATCAGCCCCAGCATTTT | CASSLKDWGNQPQHF
- | TRBJ2-5 | TRBV25-1 | - | TGTGCCAGCAGTGAATATGTGGGGGCCCCAGAGACCCAGTACTTC | CASSEYVGAPETQYF
- | TRBJ1-6 | TRBV11-2 | - | TGTGCCAGCAGCTTAGACCGTTCACCCCTCCACTTT | CASSLDRSPLHF
- | TRBJ2-1 | TRBV5-4 | TRBD2 | TGTGCCAGCAGCGATACATTACTAGCGGGGGAGCAGTTCTTC | CASSDTLLAGEQFF
- | TRBJ2-7 | TRBV4-1 | TRBD1 | TGCGCCAGCAGCCAAGATTTGGTACGTGGACAGGGGCTGGGGGAGCAGTACTTC | CASSQDLVRGQGLGEQYF
- | TRBJ2-1 | TRBV5-6 | TRBD2 | TGTGCCAGCAGCGCATGGACTAGCGGGATGACGGGGGAGCAGTTCTTC | CASSAWTSGMTGEQFF
once | TRBJ1-1 | TRBV7-9 | - | TGTGCCAGCAGCACTATTTGGCGGGGTGAAGCTTTCTTT | CASSTIWRGEAFF
few | TRBJ2-1 | TRBV7-6 | TRBD2 | TGTGCCAGCAGCTTAGAGGGATTAGCGGGAGGAATTCTAGATGAGCAGTTCTTC | CASSLEGLAGGILDEQFF
few | TRBJ2-7 | TRBV30 | TRBD1 | TGTGCCTTCAGGACAGGGGGCTTGTACGAGCAGTACTTC | CAFRTGGLYEQYF
- | TRBJ2-6 | TRBV6-1 | TRBD1 | TGTGCCAGCAGTGAGGGGACAGCCGGGGCCAACGTCCTGACTTTC | CASSEGTAGANVLTF
once | TRBJ2-1 | TRBV6-5 | - | TGTGCCAGCAGTTTGGGCGCAATGTGGTTCTTC | CASSLGAMWFF
- | TRBJ2-7 | TRBV13 | TRBD2 | TGTGCCAGCAGCCAGAGGGGCGGGAGCGTATCCTACGAGCAGTACTTC | CASSQRGGSVSYEQYF
- | TRBJ1-1 | TRBV7-3 | TRBD1 | TGTGCCAGTAACAGGGGGCCGGGCACTGAAGCTTTCTTT | CASNRGPGTEAFF
- | TRBJ2-1 | TRBV7-9 | TRBD2 | TGTGCCAGCAGCTCTCCAAGACTAGCGGGAGGCAGCTCCTACAATGAGCAGTTCTTC | CASSSPRLAGGSSYNEQFF
once | TRBJ1-5 | TRBV15 | - | TGTGCCACCAGCAGAGTAGGGGGTGGCAATCAGCCCCAGCATTTT | CATSRVGGGNQPQHF
- | TRBJ1-1 | TRBV29-1 | - | TGCAGCTCCAGTCCTGAAGCTTTCTTT | CSSSPEAFF
- | TRBJ1-3 | TRBV10-3 | - | TGTGCCATCAAGCAGGGACTCTCTGGAAACACCATATATTTT | CAIKQGLSGNTIYF
- | TRBJ2-7 | TRBV18 | - | TGTGCCAGCTCACCGGTCCAACAGGGCTATTCCGAGCAGTACTTC | CASSPVQQGYSEQYF
few | TRBJ1-6 | TRBV5-1 | - | TGCGCCAGCAGCTTGACTCTGACAGGACCAAATTCACCCCTCCACTTT | CASSLTLTGPNSPLHF
- | TRBJ1-6 | TRBV7-3 | - | TGTGCCAGCAGTCCCCAGGGACATAATAATTCACCCCTCCACTTT | CASSPQGHNNSPLHF
- | TRBJ1-1 | TRBV7-8 | - | TGTGCCAGCAGCTTAGAAGATTCCCGGGGTGAAGCTTTCTTT | CASSLEDSRGEAFF
- | TRBJ2-1 | TRBV19 | - | TGTGCCAGTAGTATTCCGGGGGCCTACAATGAGCAGTTCTTC | CASSIPGAYNEQFF
- | TRBJ2-1 | TRBV5-1 | - | TGCGCCAGCAGCTCCCACAGGGATAATGAGCAGTTCTTC | CASSSHRDNEQFF
- | TRBJ2-1 | TRBV10-1 | TRBD2 | TGCGCCAGCAGTGAGTCCAGCGGGGGTTACAATGAGCAGTTCTTC | CASSESSGGYNEQFF
- | TRBJ1-2 | TRBV4-2 | TRBD1 | TGTGCCAGCAGCCAAGGGGGACAGGAACTATTCTATGGCTACACCTTC | CASSQGGQELFYGYTF
- | TRBJ2-3 | TRBV4-3 | TRBD2 | TGCGCCAGCAGCCAAACAGCGGGAGGGCCAGATACGCAGTATTTT | CASSQTAGGPDTQYF
- | TRBJ2-3 | TRBV27 | TRBD1 | TGTGCCAGCAGTTCCACAGGGGGGGATACGCAGTATTTT | CASSSTGGDTQYF
- | TRBJ2-2 | TRBV5-1 | - | TGCGCCAGCAGCACCCTCAGGGCTCAGTCCGGGGAGCTGTTTTTT | CASSTLRAQSGELFF
- | TRBJ1-2 | TRBV25-1 | TRBD1 | TGTGCCAGCAGTTCGACTTGGGACAGGGAGGCTGGCTACACCTTC | CASSSTWDREAGYTF
- | TRBJ2-3 | TRBV29-1 | - | TGCAGCGTTACAGGAGATACGCAGTATTTT | CSVTGDTQYF
- | TRBJ2-3 | TRBV21-1 | - | TGTGCCAGCAGCAAAGCCCTGAGCACAGATACGCAGTATTTT | CASSKALSTDTQYF